Shown below are 2 T cell receptor beta chains from a single sample sequenced in a study of CD8 T cells in ankylosing spondylitis. Study-wide findings and caveats: Apparently characteristic of ankylosing spondylitis blood was a TCR beta motif (about 8 highly homologous variants).

TCRdb passed the 5' RACE reads through MiXCR, listing each CDR3 protein once. This repertoire shows around 390,000 distinct CDR3 sequences, 20% to 25% found once; its top ten account for about a sixth. Their specific antigens are unknown. What was sequenced was blood, either unsorted or a sorted T cell fraction (not recorded which). The source is a male donor with ankylosing spondylitis.

This rearrangement joins TRBV7-2 to TRBJ2-1; TRBD2 aligns across 8 bases. CDR3 size: 15 residues. Looked up from germline, CDR1 is SGHTA and CDR2 is FQGNSA. After removal of 4 bases from V and 3 bases from J, the junction contained 5 bases not matched to a gene. CDR3 in DNA: TGTGCCAGCAGCTCCGGGACTAGGTACTACAATGAGCAGTTCTTC. It specifies CASSSGTRYYNEQFF.

The rearrangement joins TRBV5-1 to TRBJ2-5; unclear D gene. V was clipped by 2 bases and J by 2 bases, with 10 bases between them. The CDR3 sequence is 14 residues long. The germline gives CDR1 SGHRS, CDR2 YFSETQ. CDR3: CASSLLGTQETQYF. CDR3 DNA sequence: TGCGCCAGCAGCTTATTGGGAACGCAAGAGACCCAGTACTTC. The full variable domain, with the rest looked up from reference TRBV5-1 and TRBJ2-5, is KAGVTQTPRYLIKTRGQQVTLSCSPISGHRSVSWYQQTPGQGLQFLFEYFSETQRNKGNFPGRFSGRQFSNSRSEMNVSTLELGDSALYLCASSLLGTQETQYFGPGTRLLVL.